This TCR beta chain was identified during a study of T cell repertoires in cytomegalovirus infection. Study-level background: A matching HLA type, together with CMV infection, was signaled by public TCR beta signatures. Notes on the study in general: Predominance within the ex vivo response was attributable to HLA-C-restricted CMV-specific TCR beta clonotypes.

The CDR3 covers 17 residues. Looked up from germline, CDR1 is SGHTA and CDR2 is FQGNSA. The J segment lost 5 bases and the V segment lost 0 bases, leaving 9 bases of the junction unmatched. Each CDR3 protein is one row after TCRdb ran MiXCR on the reads. Here the sample spans around 450,000 distinct CDR3 sequences, 30% to 40% being singletons. This clonotype was observed at least ten times. Its antigen remains unknown. The sequenced sample consisted of PBMCs. This receptor was obtained from a human donor in good health (CMV status not recorded). Some clones in this sample may be carry-over from other donors' samples. V is TRBV7-2 and J is TRBJ2-5; 10 bases line up with TRBD1. CDR3 nucleotides: TGTGCCAGCAGCTTAGCGAGGACAGGGGGAAAGGAGGAGACCCAGTACTTC. It encodes CASSLARTGGKEETQYF. Filled out from reference TRBV7-2 and TRBJ2-5, the complete variable domain reads GAGVSQSPSNKVTEKGKDVELRCDPISGHTALYWYRQSLGQGLEFLIYFQGNSAPDKSGLPSDRFSAERTGGSVSTLTIQRTQQEDSAVYLCASSLARTGGKEETQYFGPGTRLLVL.